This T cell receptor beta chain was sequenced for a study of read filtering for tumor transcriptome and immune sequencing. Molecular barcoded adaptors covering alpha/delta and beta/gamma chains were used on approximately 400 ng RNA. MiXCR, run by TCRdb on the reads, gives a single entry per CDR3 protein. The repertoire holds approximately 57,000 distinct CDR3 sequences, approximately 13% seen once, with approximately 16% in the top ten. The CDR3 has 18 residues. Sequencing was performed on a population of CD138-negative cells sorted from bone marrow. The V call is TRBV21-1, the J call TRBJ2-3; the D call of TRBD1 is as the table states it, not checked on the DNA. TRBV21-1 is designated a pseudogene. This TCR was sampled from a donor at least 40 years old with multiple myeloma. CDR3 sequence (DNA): TGTGCCAGCAGCAACCATAATCGGGACAGGGGGGGAGAAGATACGCAGTATTTT. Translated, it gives CASSNHNRDRGGEDTQYF.